Each of the 2 T cell receptor beta chains below was sequenced from the same sample in a study of cytomegalovirus exposure and HLA in healthy donors. PCR used 60 Vbeta primers and 13 Jbeta primers. This table comes from immunoSEQ multiplex PCR, and its TCRdb copy is limited to in-frame clones, with some not included. This sample's table has under 200,000 clones. The material sequenced was PBMCs. These receptors all come from a man under 40 in good health and CMV-seronegative.

This chain connects TRBV19 to TRBJ1-4; D ambiguous. The V and J ends lost 1 base and 8 bases respectively, with 11 bases between them. The CDR3 runs 14 residues. Germline V gene lookup returns CDR1 LNHDA and CDR2 SQIVND (reference sequence). CDR3 amino acids: CASSIGGLLEKLFF. The CDR3 coding sequence is TGTGCCAGTAGTATAGGAGGTCTTCTGGAAAAACTGTTTTTT.

The chain recombines TRBV10-3 with TRBJ2-5; 7 bases line up with TRBD2. Germline lookup yields CDR1 ENHRY and CDR2 SYGVKD. Trimming removed 4 bases from V and 5 bases from J; junction bases left unmatched: 10. This CDR3 has 15 amino acids. CDR3 residues: CAISVGATRGETQYF. In DNA, the CDR3 is TGTGCCATCAGTGTTGGAGCCACGCGGGGGGAGACCCAGTACTTC.